The sequence of this T cell receptor beta chain was determined in a study of identical twins. Germline CDR1 is SGHRS and CDR2 is YFSETQ. Trimming shortened V by 3 bases and J by 0 bases, and 25 bases separated the two germline ends. The CDR3 is 20 amino acids. MiXCR, run by TCRdb on the 5' RACE reads, gives a single entry per CDR3 protein. Of a few hundred thousand distinct CDR3 sequences in the sample, approximately 14% were seen once. These data are also associated with another study on yellow fever vaccine responses in identical twins. Per that study: After vaccination, twins' T cell response reportedly seemed partly convergent, partly personalized.

The specimen sequenced was CD4+ T cells sorted from blood. This TCR was recovered from a young woman in good health. The chain combines TRBV5-1 with TRBJ2-1; tentative D call: TRBD2 (6 bases). In DNA form, the CDR3 reads TGCGCCAGCAGCTCCTCCTTGAGCAGCGGCGGGAAAAGCTCCTACAATGAGCAGTTCTTC. Its protein product is CASSSSLSSGGKSSYNEQFF.